These T cell receptor beta chains were read from a single sample in a study of blood T cell repertoires in COVID-19. Produced via immunoSEQ multiplex PCR; TCRdb's table is partial and in-frame only. The data contain roughly 90,000 clones, around 90% of them singletons. Sequencing used peripheral blood. The receptor source for this set is a man aged 40-50 years with acute or convalescent COVID-19. The CDR3 runs from the conserved cysteine through the conserved F or W. The D gene is left open where the match is weak. Clone sizes are given selectively: once, few, many, or a class where the clone is expanded.

len: 14
j_gene: TRBJ1-5
abundance: NA
v_gene: TRBV5-5
d_gene: NA
CDR3nt: TGTGCCAGCAGCTTCGGGGTCCTGGGGCAGCCCCAGCATTTT
CDR3aa: CASSFGVLGQPQHF

len: 16
j_gene: TRBJ2-1
abundance: NA
v_gene: TRBV5-1
d_gene: TRBD2
CDR3nt: TGCGCCAGCAGCTTATCCGGGACTAGCGGCTACAATGAGCAGTTCTTC
CDR3aa: CASSLSGTSGYNEQFF

len: 18
j_gene: TRBJ1-6
abundance: NA
v_gene: TRBV6-1
d_gene: NA
CDR3nt: TGTGCCAGCAGTGTACAGCGAAAGCCGGGACTCCTCAATTCACCCCTCCACTTT
CDR3aa: CASSVQRKPGLLNSPLHF

len: 16
j_gene: TRBJ2-1
abundance: NA
v_gene: TRBV15
d_gene: NA
CDR3nt: TGTGCCACCAGCAGAGTTATCCAGGGCTCCTACAATGAGCAGTTCTTC
CDR3aa: CATSRVIQGSYNEQFF

len: 13
j_gene: TRBJ1-1
abundance: NA
v_gene: TRBV18
d_gene: NA
CDR3nt: TGTGCCAGCTCAGGTGACAGGAACACTGAAGCTTTCTTT
CDR3aa: CASSGDRNTEAFF

len: 12
j_gene: TRBJ2-1
abundance: NA
v_gene: TRBV12-3/TRBV12-4
d_gene: NA
CDR3nt: TGTGCCAGCACGATCGGGTTCAATGAGCAGTTCTTC
CDR3aa: CASTIGFNEQFF

len: 17
j_gene: TRBJ2-1
abundance: NA
v_gene: TRBV1
d_gene: NA
CDR3nt: TGCACCAGCAGCCGAGAACCTCGGGAGAGCTCCTACAATGAGCAGTTCTTC
CDR3aa: CTSSREPRESSYNEQFF

len: 12
j_gene: TRBJ1-6
abundance: NA
v_gene: TRBV30
d_gene: NA
CDR3nt: TGTGCCTGGGGGGAGAGGGATTCACCCCTCCACTTT
CDR3aa: CAWGERDSPLHF

len: 15
j_gene: TRBJ2-3
abundance: NA
v_gene: TRBV5-1
d_gene: TRBD1
CDR3nt: TGCGCCAGCAGCCTAGACAGGGGCAGCACAGATACGCAGTATTTT
CDR3aa: CASSLDRGSTDTQYF

len: 15
j_gene: TRBJ1-1
abundance: NA
v_gene: TRBV7-9
d_gene: TRBD1
CDR3nt: TGTGCCAGCACCTTTGGGGCAGGGGGGAACACTGAAGCTTTCTTT
CDR3aa: CASTFGAGGNTEAFF

len: 15
j_gene: TRBJ2-1
abundance: NA
v_gene: TRBV7-9
d_gene: NA
CDR3nt: TGTGCCAGCAGCTTAGTGGGGGGAGAGGGCCATGAGCAGTTCTTC
CDR3aa: CASSLVGGEGHEQFF

len: 12
j_gene: TRBJ1-2
abundance: NA
v_gene: TRBV2
d_gene: TRBD1
CDR3nt: TGTGCCAGCAGACACGACAGGGATGGCTACACCTTC
CDR3aa: CASRHDRDGYTF

len: 16
j_gene: TRBJ2-1
abundance: NA
v_gene: TRBV6-1
d_gene: TRBD2
CDR3nt: TGTGCCAGCAGTGAAGCTCTAAGCGGGAGGGCGGGTGAGCAGTTCTTC
CDR3aa: CASSEALSGRAGEQFF

len: 16
j_gene: TRBJ2-3
abundance: NA
v_gene: TRBV6-1
d_gene: TRBD2
CDR3nt: TGTGCCAGCAGTGAGGTGGTAGCGGGACTCACAGATACGCAGTATTTT
CDR3aa: CASSEVVAGLTDTQYF

len: 14
j_gene: TRBJ1-6
abundance: once
v_gene: TRBV6-5
d_gene: NA
CDR3nt: TGTGCCAGCAGGGGAGGGACATTATATTCACCCCTCCACTTT
CDR3aa: CASRGGTLYSPLHF

len: 14
j_gene: TRBJ1-2
abundance: NA
v_gene: TRBV11-2
d_gene: NA
CDR3nt: TGTGCCAGCAGATCGACCGACACTAACTATGGCTACACCTTC
CDR3aa: CASRSTDTNYGYTF

len: 14
j_gene: TRBJ1-6
abundance: NA
v_gene: TRBV11-2
d_gene: NA
CDR3nt: TGTGCCAGCAGCACCTACAGACAAGGATCACCCCTCCACTTT
CDR3aa: CASSTYRQGSPLHF

len: 18
j_gene: TRBJ1-4
abundance: NA
v_gene: TRBV6-4
d_gene: NA
CDR3nt: TGTGCCAGCAGTGGCCGGGAGGGGGAATCGGAACTACATGAAAAACTGTTTTTT
CDR3aa: CASSGREGESELHEKLFF

len: 16
j_gene: TRBJ2-3
abundance: NA
v_gene: TRBV10-3
d_gene: TRBD2
CDR3nt: TGTGCCATCAGTTTCCTAGCGGGGGCTAGCACAGATACGCAGTATTTT
CDR3aa: CAISFLAGASTDTQYF

len: 14
j_gene: TRBJ1-4
abundance: few
v_gene: TRBV27
d_gene: NA
CDR3nt: TGTGCCAGCCGCCCCTCAGGGGTAGGTGAAAAACTGTTTTTT
CDR3aa: CASRPSGVGEKLFF

len: 14
j_gene: TRBJ2-5
abundance: NA
v_gene: TRBV19
d_gene: NA
CDR3nt: TGTGCCAGTAGCCAAGGGACTCCTTCGGAGACCCAGTACTTC
CDR3aa: CASSQGTPSETQYF

len: 14
j_gene: TRBJ2-5
abundance: NA
v_gene: TRBV27
d_gene: TRBD1
CDR3nt: TGTGCCAGCAGCTGGGGACAGGGGCAAGAGACCCAGTACTTC
CDR3aa: CASSWGQGQETQYF

len: 15
j_gene: TRBJ2-1
abundance: NA
v_gene: TRBV9
d_gene: TRBD2
CDR3nt: TGTGCCAGCAGCGTAGCCAGCGGGGCGTACAATGAGCAGTTCTTC
CDR3aa: CASSVASGAYNEQFF

len: 14
j_gene: TRBJ2-7
abundance: few
v_gene: TRBV5-1
d_gene: TRBD1
CDR3nt: TGCGCCAGCAACGCGGGGACAGGTCAAAACGAGCAGTACTTC
CDR3aa: CASNAGTGQNEQYF

len: 16
j_gene: TRBJ2-7
abundance: NA
v_gene: TRBV3-1/TRBV3-2
d_gene: TRBD2
CDR3nt: TGTGCCAGCAGCCAACCAAGGGCTAGCGGGAACTACGAGCAGTACTTC
CDR3aa: CASSQPRASGNYEQYF

len: 17
j_gene: TRBJ1-6
abundance: NA
v_gene: TRBV3-1/TRBV3-2
d_gene: TRBD1
CDR3nt: TGTGCCAGCAGCCAAGGGGACAGTAGGCTCTATAATTCACCCCTCCACTTT
CDR3aa: CASSQGDSRLYNSPLHF

len: 14
j_gene: TRBJ1-1
abundance: NA
v_gene: TRBV7-9
d_gene: TRBD1
CDR3nt: TGTGCCAGCAGCCCCGGACAGGGGAACACTGAAGCTTTCTTT
CDR3aa: CASSPGQGNTEAFF

len: 14
j_gene: TRBJ1-4
abundance: few
v_gene: TRBV5-1
d_gene: TRBD1
CDR3nt: TGCGCCAGCAGCTTTTCAGGGGGCATTGAAAAACTGTTTTTT
CDR3aa: CASSFSGGIEKLFF

len: 15
j_gene: TRBJ1-2
abundance: NA
v_gene: TRBV4-1
d_gene: TRBD1
CDR3nt: TGCGCCAGCAGCCAAGGACAGGGGGATAACTATGGCTACACCTTC
CDR3aa: CASSQGQGDNYGYTF

len: 15
j_gene: TRBJ1-2
abundance: once
v_gene: TRBV6-5
d_gene: NA
CDR3nt: TGTGCCAGCAGCCAGGGCCAGCCCGCTAACTATGGCTACACCTTC
CDR3aa: CASSQGQPANYGYTF

len: 15
j_gene: TRBJ1-1
abundance: once
v_gene: TRBV4-1
d_gene: TRBD1
CDR3nt: TGCGCCAGCAGCCACGGACAGGGGTTGAACACTGAAGCTTTCTTT
CDR3aa: CASSHGQGLNTEAFF

len: 13
j_gene: TRBJ1-2
abundance: many
v_gene: TRBV10-1
d_gene: NA
CDR3nt: TGCGCCAGCAGTAATACAGGCTTCTATGGCTACACCTTC
CDR3aa: CASSNTGFYGYTF

len: 13
j_gene: TRBJ1-2
abundance: NA
v_gene: TRBV29-1
d_gene: TRBD1
CDR3nt: TGCAGCGTTAGACAGGGTGAGATCAATGGCTACACCTTC
CDR3aa: CSVRQGEINGYTF

len: 13
j_gene: TRBJ1-5
abundance: NA
v_gene: TRBV18
d_gene: NA
CDR3nt: TGTGCCAGCTCACCACTTCCGGGAAAGCCCCAGCATTTT
CDR3aa: CASSPLPGKPQHF

len: 15
j_gene: TRBJ1-5
abundance: NA
v_gene: TRBV7-6
d_gene: TRBD1
CDR3nt: TGTGCCAGCAGCCCTATTACAGGGGATCGCCAGCCCCAGCATTTT
CDR3aa: CASSPITGDRQPQHF

len: 17
j_gene: TRBJ2-2
abundance: NA
v_gene: TRBV5-4
d_gene: TRBD2
CDR3nt: TGTGCCAGCAGCCGTGTGGGGACTAGCGGGAGAGCCGGGGAGCTGTTTTTT
CDR3aa: CASSRVGTSGRAGELFF

len: 14
j_gene: TRBJ2-5
abundance: NA
v_gene: TRBV5-1
d_gene: TRBD1
CDR3nt: TGCGCCAGCCGGGACAGAACTTCCCAAGAGACCCAGTACTTC
CDR3aa: CASRDRTSQETQYF

len: 14
j_gene: TRBJ2-1
abundance: NA
v_gene: TRBV5-1
d_gene: TRBD1
CDR3nt: TGCGCCAGCAGAGGACAGGGGGCAATAAATGAGCAGTTCTTC
CDR3aa: CASRGQGAINEQFF

len: 15
j_gene: TRBJ1-2
abundance: medium-sized
v_gene: TRBV7-6
d_gene: TRBD1
CDR3nt: TGTGCCAGCAGCGACGAAGAGACAGGGGGAGGAGGCTACACCTTC
CDR3aa: CASSDEETGGGGYTF

len: 13
j_gene: TRBJ1-1
abundance: NA
v_gene: TRBV25-1
d_gene: NA
CDR3nt: TGTGCCAGCAGTGAAAGAGGTGACACTGAAGCTTTCTTT
CDR3aa: CASSERGDTEAFF

len: 14
j_gene: TRBJ2-3
abundance: NA
v_gene: TRBV24-1
d_gene: NA
CDR3nt: TGTGCCACCAGTGAAAGCAGGGGGGCGAATACGCAGTATTTT
CDR3aa: CATSESRGANTQYF

len: 16
j_gene: TRBJ2-2
abundance: NA
v_gene: TRBV11-2
d_gene: NA
CDR3nt: TGTGCCAGCAGCCGCATGGCCCCCACGAACACCGGGGAGCTGTTTTTT
CDR3aa: CASSRMAPTNTGELFF

len: 15
j_gene: TRBJ2-1
abundance: NA
v_gene: TRBV10-1
d_gene: TRBD2
CDR3nt: TGCGCCAGCAGTGAGTCGGGGGGAGGGCCAAAAGAGCAGTTCTTC
CDR3aa: CASSESGGGPKEQFF

len: 13
j_gene: TRBJ2-7
abundance: NA
v_gene: TRBV2
d_gene: TRBD1
CDR3nt: TGTGCCAGCAGTAACCGGGACAGCTACGAGCAGTACTTC
CDR3aa: CASSNRDSYEQYF

len: 16
j_gene: TRBJ1-1
abundance: NA
v_gene: TRBV19
d_gene: NA
CDR3nt: TGTGCCAGTGAGGAAAGGGGATTTAAAATGAACACTGAAGCTTTCTTT
CDR3aa: CASEERGFKMNTEAFF

len: 15
j_gene: TRBJ2-7
abundance: NA
v_gene: TRBV5-1
d_gene: NA
CDR3nt: TGCGCCAGCAGCCCTCGGACATACCAGTTGCACGAGCAGTACTTC
CDR3aa: CASSPRTYQLHEQYF

len: 18
j_gene: TRBJ2-5
abundance: NA
v_gene: TRBV5-1
d_gene: NA
CDR3nt: TGCGCCAGCAGCTTGAAAGTGGGACCCCGGGACTCCCAAGAGACCCAGTACTTC
CDR3aa: CASSLKVGPRDSQETQYF

len: 15
j_gene: TRBJ1-2
abundance: NA
v_gene: TRBV7-8
d_gene: TRBD1
CDR3nt: TGTGCCAGCAGCTTAGGGGACAGATCTAACTATGGCTACACCTTC
CDR3aa: CASSLGDRSNYGYTF

len: 16
j_gene: TRBJ2-5
abundance: NA
v_gene: TRBV3-1/TRBV3-2
d_gene: TRBD1
CDR3nt: TGTGCCAGCAGCCGCGGGGACAGGCGGTCGATTGAGACCCAGTACTTC
CDR3aa: CASSRGDRRSIETQYF

len: 15
j_gene: TRBJ2-4
abundance: NA
v_gene: TRBV10-3
d_gene: TRBD1
CDR3nt: TGTGCCATCAGCGTTGGGCCGGACAGGGAAAACATTCAGTACTTC
CDR3aa: CAISVGPDRENIQYF

len: 15
j_gene: TRBJ1-1
abundance: NA
v_gene: TRBV7-9
d_gene: NA
CDR3nt: TGTGCCAGCAGCTTAGAGTCGGGGGTTGGAACTGAAGCTTTCTTT
CDR3aa: CASSLESGVGTEAFF

len: 16
j_gene: TRBJ1-6
abundance: NA
v_gene: TRBV7-2
d_gene: TRBD1
CDR3nt: TGTGCCAGCAGCTTAGACAGGGGCGCGGGGAATTCACCCCTCCACTTT
CDR3aa: CASSLDRGAGNSPLHF

len: 18
j_gene: TRBJ2-3
abundance: NA
v_gene: TRBV5-1
d_gene: NA
CDR3nt: TGCGCCAGCAGCTTAATGAGCGGTGGCAGCAAACGGGAAGATACGCAGTATTTT
CDR3aa: CASSLMSGGSKREDTQYF

len: 17
j_gene: TRBJ2-1
abundance: NA
v_gene: TRBV11-3
d_gene: TRBD2
CDR3nt: TGTGCCAGCAGCTTAGATCTCGGGGCTGGGAGGGGTAATGAGCAGTTCTTC
CDR3aa: CASSLDLGAGRGNEQFF

len: 12
j_gene: TRBJ2-2
abundance: NA
v_gene: TRBV19
d_gene: TRBD1
CDR3nt: TGTGCTGCGTCAGGGGGTCCCGGGGAGCTGTTTTTT
CDR3aa: CAASGGPGELFF

len: 14
j_gene: TRBJ2-7
abundance: NA
v_gene: TRBV10-3
d_gene: TRBD2
CDR3nt: TGTGCCATCAGAGGGACTAGCGGGAGGAACGAGCAGTACTTC
CDR3aa: CAIRGTSGRNEQYF

len: 14
j_gene: TRBJ1-2
abundance: NA
v_gene: TRBV6-5
d_gene: NA
CDR3nt: TGTGCCAGCAGTCAGTCCCACAGTAACTATGGCTACACCTTC
CDR3aa: CASSQSHSNYGYTF

len: 14
j_gene: TRBJ2-2
abundance: once
v_gene: TRBV19
d_gene: NA
CDR3nt: TGTGCCAGTAGTACCGACACTCAGACCGGGGAGCTGTTTTTT
CDR3aa: CASSTDTQTGELFF

len: 12
j_gene: TRBJ2-1
abundance: NA
v_gene: TRBV29-1
d_gene: NA
CDR3nt: TGCAGCGTTAGAGGGATAAACAATGAGCAGTTCTTC
CDR3aa: CSVRGINNEQFF